A single sample is the source of the 18 T cell receptor beta chains below, sequenced in a study of blood T cell repertoires in COVID-19. Sequencing was performed with immunoSEQ multiplex PCR; in TCRdb, only in-frame clones are kept and a portion is missing. The sample comprises around 310,000 clones, 85% to 90% of which are singletons, and approximately 4% rests with the top ten. Sample: peripheral blood. Receptor source: a woman aged 45-65 years with active or convalescent COVID-19.

The gene calls are TRBV27 and TRBJ2-7; D possibly corresponds to TRBD1 (5 bases). CDR1 MNHEY and CDR2 SMNVEV come from the germline V gene (reference sequence). This CDR3 is built from 16 residues. V dropped 1 base and J dropped 0 bases, with 13 bases sitting between them. The CDR3 sequence: CASSLLGPLTSYEQYF. The CDR3 coding sequence is TGTGCCAGCAGTTTATTGGGGCCATTAACCTCCTACGAGCAGTACTTC.

The chain couples TRBV25-1 to TRBJ1-2; D not resolved. CDR1 is MGHDK, CDR2 SYGVNS, per germline. The ends were cut back, 3 bases at V and 8 bases at J, with 19 bases in the middle. This CDR3 comprises 15 residues. The chain's CDR3 is CASSDPARAERGYTF. The CDR3 bases are TGTGCCAGCAGTGACCCCGCGAGGGCCGAGAGGGGCTACACCTTC.

Only a few counts were recorded for this clone. The chain is built from TRBV5-1 and TRBJ2-4, with 15 nucleotides matching TRBD2. Germline CDR1 SGHRS, CDR2 YFSETQ. The CDR3 runs to 17 residues. V trimming: 4 bases; J trimming: 8 bases; junction bases outside the gene matches: 10. The CDR3 reads CASSPGTSGRPLDIQYF. Written as DNA, the CDR3 is TGCGCCAGCAGCCCCGGGACTAGCGGGAGGCCCCTGGACATTCAGTACTTC.

V gene TRBV20-1 combines with J gene TRBJ1-1; 10 bases align to TRBD1. CDR1 and CDR2 from the germline V gene are DFQATT and SNEGSKA (reference sequence). The CDR3 runs to 11 residues. V gave up 6 bases and J gave up 8 bases; unmatched junction bases: 3. The CDR3 region has the DNA TGCAGTGCCCGGACAGGGGGAGAAGCTTTCTTT. Translated: CSARTGGEAFF.

The chain recombines TRBV18 with TRBJ1-5, with a possible D match to TRBD1 (6 bases). CDR3 length: 13 residues. With 6 bases removed from V and 10 bases from J, the gap between germline ends came to 16 bases. Germline V CDR1 and CDR2: KGHSH, LQKENI. In nucleotides, the CDR3 is TGTGCCAGCTCTCCCAGGGGCGAGGGTCCCCAGCATTTT. This translates into CASSPRGEGPQHF.

This rearrangement joins TRBV5-3 to TRBJ2-3; 8 bases map to TRBD2. TRBV5-3 is an ORF for which the function is uncertain. V trimming: 0 bases; J trimming: 4 bases; junction bases outside the gene matches: 4. The CDR3 has 15 residues. CDR3 sequence: CARSLAGGRPDTQYF. The CDR3 DNA reads TGTGCCAGAAGCTTGGCGGGGGGGCGTCCAGATACGCAGTATTTT.

The CDR3 bases are TGCGCCAGCAGCCAACAACCGGGACAGGGGGCTTTGATCTATGGCTACACCTTC. It specifies CASSQQPGQGALIYGYTF. The rearrangement joins TRBV4-1 to TRBJ1-2; 12 bases line up with TRBD1. The CDR3 sequence is 18 residues long. The V gene end was trimmed by 2 bases and the J gene end by 4 bases; junction bases not matched to a gene: 11. Germline V lookup: CDR1 MGHRA, CDR2 YSYEKL.

The chain has TRBV3-1 (or the pseudogene TRBV3-2) and TRBJ1-5; possible D gene TRBD1, 5 bases. Germline CDR1 is LGHDT and CDR2 is YNNKEL (reference sequence). V was clipped by 1 base and J by 11 bases, with 12 bases between them. The CDR3 has 13 residues. The CDR3 loop reads CASSQGGPMAQHF. In nucleotides, the CDR3 is TGTGCCAGCAGCCAAGGGGGCCCCATGGCCCAGCATTTT.

This clone was seen a handful of times. V is TRBV27 and J is TRBJ1-6; D is possibly TRBD1 (5 bases). Germline lookup yields CDR1 MNHEY and CDR2 SMNVEV (reference sequence). The CDR3 loop spans 17 amino acids. The ends were cut back, 6 bases at V and 9 bases at J, with 24 bases in the middle. As DNA, the CDR3 is TGTGCCAGCAGGCCGACTTCAGGGATGGGTCGTAGTTCACCCCTCCACTTT. Residues: CASRPTSGMGRSSPLHF.

V usage is TRBV5-1 and J usage is TRBJ2-1; the D is unclear. V lost 0 bases and J 7 bases, leaving 11 bases between the germline ends. The V gene's germline CDR1 is SGHRS and CDR2 YFSETQ. This CDR3 region has 14 residues. DNA for the CDR3: TGCGCCAGCAGCTTGGCCGCCCAGACTAATGAGCAGTTCTTC. Its protein is CASSLAAQTNEQFF.

The chain combines TRBV14 with TRBJ1-3; 7 nucleotides agree with TRBD1. The CDR3 spans 16 residues. Germline V gene lookup returns CDR1 SGHDN and CDR2 FVKESK. With V trimmed by 4 bases and J by 3 bases, 9 bases remained unmatched. In DNA form, the CDR3 reads TGTGCCAGCAGCCCGATGACAGGGAGAAGTGGAAACACCATATATTTT. This encodes CASSPMTGRSGNTIYF.

This chain links TRBV7-2 with TRBJ2-5, with D maybe TRBD1 (8 bases). The CDR3 has 18 residues. Trimming cost V 1 base and J 5 bases, with 23 bases left between them. The germline CDR1 and CDR2 sequences are SGHTA and FQGNSA. In DNA, the CDR3 is TGTGCCAGCAGCTTAGTGGGCCTACTGGACAGGGAGGGGGAGACCCAGTACTTC. Its protein is CASSLVGLLDREGETQYF.

The CDR3 region is CSVEGSGGEQYF. CDR3 DNA sequence: TGCAGCGTTGAAGGGTCAGGGGGTGAGCAGTACTTC. The chain recombines TRBV29-1 with TRBJ2-7; TRBD1 matches at 7 bases. Unmatched junction bases numbered 4, after V lost 1 base and J lost 7 bases. CDR3 size: 12 residues. Germline CDR1 is SQVTM and CDR2 is ANQGSEA.

This chain uses TRBV29-1 with TRBJ2-7; 7 bases map to TRBD1. Trimming cost V 4 bases and J 2 bases; bases outside gene matches: 5. Germline CDR1 is SQVTM and CDR2 is ANQGSEA. There are 13 residues in the CDR3. The CDR3 loop is CSVAGGQAYEQYF. The CDR3 region has the DNA TGCAGCGTTGCCGGTGGACAGGCCTACGAGCAGTACTTC.

This sequence joins TRBV5-1 and TRBJ2-5; 7 bases are shared with TRBD1. This CDR3 contains 16 residues. V lost 0 bases and J lost 1; bases outside the gene matches: 6. Per germline, CDR1 SGHRS and CDR2 YFSETQ. The CDR3 spells CASSLEWGQIQETQYF. For the CDR3, the DNA is TGCGCCAGCAGCTTGGAGTGGGGACAGATCCAAGAGACCCAGTACTTC.

This clone was found once. The V and J genes are TRBV9 and TRBJ2-3, with 8 bases identical to TRBD2. The CDR3 contains 16 residues. Germline loops: CDR1 SGDLS, CDR2 YYNGEE. Trimming took 0 bases from V and 2 from J; bases not matched to a gene: 5. Here the CDR3 reads CASSVAGLAVTDTQYF. In nucleotides, the CDR3 is TGTGCCAGCAGCGTAGCTGGACTAGCTGTCACAGATACGCAGTATTTT.

In nucleotides, the CDR3 is TGTGCCAGCAGTTACCAGGGGGGAAATTCACCCCTCCACTTT. Translation: CASSYQGGNSPLHF. This chain joins TRBV6-5 and TRBJ1-6, with TRBD1 matching 7 bases. Germline loops: CDR1 MNHEY, CDR2 SVGAGI. J gave up 7 bases and V 2 bases, and 2 bases lay outside the gene matches. The CDR3 spans 14 residues.

The chain joins TRBV27 to TRBJ1-4; D uncertain. This CDR3 has 15 amino acids. V shed 4 bases and J shed 8 bases, with 17 bases lying between them. Germline loops: CDR1 MNHEY, CDR2 SMNVEV (reference sequence). The CDR3: CASSSKAQRGEKLFF. In DNA, the CDR3 is TGTGCCAGCAGTTCCAAGGCCCAAAGAGGCGAAAAACTGTTTTTT.